This T cell receptor (beta chain) was recovered during a study of T cells in Graves' hyperthyroidism and ophthalmopathy. Study-wide results and limits: Appearing also in blood were most of the thyroid clonotypes expanded above 0.001.

On the basis of clinical symptoms, serum thyroxine and TRAb, thyroid ultrasound and orbital computed tomography, diagnoses were made. PBMCs stemmed from less than 13 ml fresh peripheral blood. The TCR beta CDR3 regions underwent amplification using RNA transcripts as the source. First-round RT-PCR of the TCR CDR3 relied on the HTBI primer set. One entry per CDR3 protein results from TCRdb running MiXCR on the multiplex PCR reads. The repertoire holds about 480,000 distinct CDR3 sequences, 13% to 15% seen once, with 15% to 20% in the top ten. This clonotype has more than one count but fewer than ten. Its specificity is not known. From germline, CDR1 is DFQATT and CDR2 SNEGSKA (reference sequence). J lost 5 bases, V lost 4 bases, and 8 bases had no gene match. The CDR3 loop spans 14 amino acids.

The clonotype originates from a woman between 18 and 30 years old with Graves' hyperthyroidism. The sequenced sample was blood. V is TRBV20-1 and J is TRBJ1-2; 9 nucleotides align to TRBD1. The CDR3 sequence: CSAIYRDRDYGYTF. CDR3 nucleotide sequence: TGCAGTGCTATATACCGGGACAGGGATTATGGCTACACCTTC.